What follows describes a single T cell receptor (beta chain). The antigen remains unidentified. TCRdb re-called the reads with MiXCR, one entry per CDR3 protein. The data contain around 900,000 distinct CDR3 sequences, approximately 31% of them seen just once; the ten biggest clones take up more than 12%. Germline CDR1 and CDR2: SEHNR and FQNEAQ (reference sequence). With 2 bases removed from V and 6 bases from J, the gap between germline ends came to 10 bases. The CDR3 loop spans 13 amino acids. The sample comes from a study of T cell repertoires in cytomegalovirus infection. The TCR originated in a human donor in good health (CMV status not recorded). Some clones in this sample may be carry-over from other donors' samples. The rearrangement joins TRBV7-9 to TRBJ1-2; no definite D call. The specimen comprised cultured CD8+ T cells from PBMCs, sampled from culture after CMV antigen stimulation. CDR3 sequence: CASSLKFTDGYTF. CDR3 bases: TGTGCCAGCAGCTTAAAGTTCACCGATGGCTACACCTTC.